The sequence of this TCR beta chain was determined in a study of T-cell reconstitution after alpha-beta-depleted transplantation in children. Notes on the study in general: Expanded graft clones, several hundred of them, were reportedly the source of alpha-beta T cells about two months after transplant. At one year after transplant, newly produced T cells mostly accounted for T-cell counts and diversity. In some patients, recipient T cells and intrathymic progenitors surviving conditioning explained high day-60 diversity.

Unique molecular identifiers were incorporated when the TCRbeta library was constructed. TCRdb analysed the PCR reads with MiXCR anew, one entry per CDR3 protein. The table lists about 980,000 distinct CDR3 sequences, 25% to 35% of them singletons. In its sample, this clonotype was seen a few times. The antigen remains undetermined. The sequencing here drew on PBMCs, mostly from graft donor cells, taken 360 days after TCRalphabeta/CD19-depleted stem cell transplant. This TCR came from a boy younger than two who had a stem cell transplant for SCID, so the T cells may come from the graft donor.

The chain's CDR3 is CSARDLVTANNEQFF. The CDR3 DNA follows: TGCAGTGCTAGAGATCTCGTGACAGCCAACAATGAGCAGTTCTTC. The chain joins TRBV20-1 to TRBJ2-1; the D gene is possibly TRBD1 (5 bases). This CDR3 is built from 15 residues. Germline CDR1 reads DFQATT; CDR2 reads SNEGSKA (reference sequence). V dropped 0 bases and J dropped 5 bases, with 14 bases sitting between them.